The 9 T cell receptor beta chains reported below all come from one sample, sequenced in a study of CD8 T cells in Susac syndrome. A quantity of roughly 0.5 to 1 ug RNA underwent reverse transcription using random hexamers. Via MiXCR, TCRdb re-called the immunoSEQ multiplex PCR reads, giving one row per CDR3 protein. The sample records 120,000 or so distinct CDR3 sequences, around 94% being singletons. Sequenced input: CD8+ T cells from PBMCs. All receptors derive from a human donor with Susac syndrome.

V is TRBV12-5 and J is TRBJ2-6; D not certain. Germline V gives CDR1 LGHNT, CDR2 FRNRAP. The germline V and J ends were trimmed by 3 bases and 1 base, with 7 bases remaining between them. CDR3 length: 15 amino acids. The CDR3 spells CASGLLGSGANVLTF. The CDR3 bases are TGTGCTAGTGGTTTATTGGGGTCTGGGGCCAACGTCCTGACTTTC.

The rearrangement links TRBV4-1 to TRBJ2-7; D unclear. The germline V gene has CDR1 MGHRA and CDR2 YSYEKL. V gave up 4 bases and J gave up 0 bases, with 10 bases separating them. The CDR3 sequence is 14 residues long. In nucleotides, the CDR3 is TGCGCCAGCAGCCGAGAACCCCGCTCCTACGAGCAGTACTTC. Translation gives CASSREPRSYEQYF.

Here the CDR3 reads CAWSPETAQETQYF. The CDR3 nucleotides read TGTGCCTGGAGCCCGGAGACAGCCCAAGAGACCCAGTACTTC. J is TRBJ2-5 and V is TRBV30, with a possible D match to TRBD1 (5 bases). Trimming removed 3 bases from V and 1 base from J, with 12 bases in between. Germline V gives CDR1 GTSNPN, CDR2 SVGIG (reference sequence). The CDR3 has 14 residues.

The genes are TRBV28 and TRBJ1-2; a possible D gene is TRBD1 (5 bases). The CDR3 is 15 amino acids. V lost 2 bases, J lost 5 bases, and 15 bases lay in between. Germline V CDR1 and CDR2: MDHEN, SYDVKM. In nucleotides, the CDR3 is TGTGCCAGCAGTTTACCCAGGGAATTGGTGTATGGCTACACCTTC. This codes for CASSLPRELVYGYTF.

The chain is built from TRBV5-1 and TRBJ2-5; possible D gene TRBD2, 6 bases. Germline V lookup: CDR1 SGHRS, CDR2 YFSETQ. Trimming removed 4 bases at V and 0 bases at J, with 10 bases between. The CDR3 is made up of 14 amino acids. CDR3 sequence: CASSAGLNQETQYF. As DNA, the CDR3 is TGCGCCAGCAGCGCGGGACTTAACCAAGAGACCCAGTACTTC.

J is TRBJ2-7 and V is TRBV5-6, with TRBD1 as a possible D gene (6 bases). Germline lookup yields CDR1 SGHDT and CDR2 YYEEEE. The CDR3 consists of 14 residues. V shed 5 bases and J shed 2 bases, with 14 bases lying between them. Here the CDR3 DNA reads TGTGCCAGCAGGGGGGCAGGTGGGACCTACGAGCAGTACTTC. This translates into CASRGAGGTYEQYF.

The V and J genes are TRBV6-5 and TRBJ2-3; D is perhaps TRBD2 (6 bases). V was shortened by 7 bases and J by 6 bases, with 17 bases between the two germline ends. Germline loops: CDR1 MNHEY, CDR2 SVGAGI. CDR3 size: 14 residues. This chain's CDR3 is CASTLGGSADTQYF. The CDR3 DNA reads as TGTGCCAGCACGTTGGGGGGTAGCGCTGATACGCAGTATTTT.

The chain has TRBV20-1 and TRBJ2-1; 11 positions agree with TRBD2. The CDR3 extends over 15 amino acids. With V trimmed by 0 bases and J by 5 bases, 3 bases remained unmatched. Germline V lookup: CDR1 DFQATT, CDR2 SNEGSKA (reference sequence). The CDR3 protein is CSARDLAGGDNEQFF. In DNA, the CDR3 is TGCAGTGCTAGAGATCTAGCGGGAGGCGACAATGAGCAGTTCTTC.

In nucleotides, the CDR3 is TGTGCCAGCAGCCAAGGGGCTAGCGGCTCCTACAATGAGCAGTTCTTC. It specifies CASSQGASGSYNEQFF. The rearrangement uses TRBV4-2 and TRBJ2-1, with TRBD2 identical over 7 bases. Trimming removed 1 base from V and 0 bases from J; junction bases left unmatched: 3. The CDR3 runs to 16 residues. CDR1 is LGHNA and CDR2 is YNFKEQ in the germline V gene.